This T cell receptor beta chain was captured in a study of vaccination and CD4 T cells after COVID-19. Study details: Post-COVID draws followed diagnosis by a median around 97 days (range 35 to 161).

Trimming left V 7 bases short and J 4 bases short, with 16 bases between. The CDR3 contains 14 residues. Germline lookup yields CDR1 MNHNS and CDR2 SASEGT. Stated treatment: roughly 10-day PBMC culture with coronavirus spike peptide pools or control peptides (ViraFEST assay). One should note that the unexposed donor's CD4+ T cells were collected before the COVID-19 pandemic (2011-2018). ViraFEST sequenced TCRs after peptide-pool expansion of antigen-specific T cells. Sequenced with the Oncomine TCR Beta short-read assay was DNA taken from cultured CD4+ T cells. TCRdb reprocessed the PCR reads via MiXCR and lists one record per CDR3 protein. The table lists approximately 9,600 distinct CDR3 sequences, about half of them singletons, with approximately 18% in the top ten. As to this clonotype: Its antigen is not identified.

The sequence came from a human donor in good health. Sequenced material: CD4+ T cells from blood, cultured in vitro. This chain connects TRBV6-1 to TRBJ1-2, with unresolved D. The CDR3 spells CASTPRALSYGYTF. DNA for the CDR3: TGTGCCAGCACACCCAGAGCGTTAAGCTATGGCTACACCTTC.